This T cell receptor beta chain was captured in a study of blood T cell repertoires in COVID-19. About the study: The cDNA or gDNA used as material had been derived from T cells, B-cell-depleted T cells, or PBMCs.

V lost 1 base to trimming and J lost 9 bases; unmatched junction nucleotides: 6. Germline V gene sequence: CDR1 GTSNPN, CDR2 SVGIG (reference sequence). The CDR3 contains 15 residues. Original handling: The authors estimated nucleated cell counts from reference gene primer amplification. Here immunoSEQ multiplex PCR was the method, and the copy in TCRdb shows in-frame clones only, minus some. That table is the source of V, J and clone size, and D and trimming were worked out from the DNA. The repertoire consists of roughly 360,000 clones, with roughly 80% occurring once and the leading ten covering roughly 1.2%.

This clonotype originated in a human donor with acute or convalescent COVID-19. The donor label of this sample is uncertain. This sequence joins TRBV30 and TRBJ1-6, with 10 bases fitting TRBD1. The sample comprised peripheral blood. CDR3 in amino acids: CAWSARTGGFSPLHF. CDR3 coding DNA: TGTGCCTGGAGTGCCCGGACAGGGGGGTTTTCACCCCTCCACTTT.